A selection of T cell receptor beta chains follows, all from one sample in a study of cytomegalovirus exposure and HLA in healthy donors. Using immunoSEQ multiplex PCR, the repertoire was profiled, and TCRdb retains in-frame clones only, with some absent. The table records over 150,000 clones, roughly two thirds of them present only once. Material for sequencing was PBMCs. Receptors were obtained from a woman in her 30s in good health and CMV-seronegative. CDR3s include the opening cysteine and the closing phenylalanine or tryptophan. Fields, in order: D gene, V gene, J gene, clone size, CDR3 DNA, CDR3 protein. A D gene is named only where the DNA matches it firmly. Where a row states a size, it is once, few, many or the class of an expanded clone; other rows omit it.

d_gene: TRBD1
v_gene: TRBV6-5
j_gene: TRBJ1-2
abundance: .
CDR3nt: TGTGCCAGCTACACAGGGGGCCGGTTCGGCTACACCTTC
CDR3aa: CASYTGGRFGYTF

d_gene: TRBD2
v_gene: TRBV5-8
j_gene: TRBJ2-1
abundance: .
CDR3nt: TGTGCCAGCGCCACCGGACTAGTCCTTCTGGCGGAGCAGTTCTTC
CDR3aa: CASATGLVLLAEQFF

d_gene: .
v_gene: TRBV7-8
j_gene: TRBJ2-1
abundance: .
CDR3nt: TGTGCCAGCAGCTTAGTTACTCCCGAACGGTTCTTC
CDR3aa: CASSLVTPERFF

d_gene: TRBD1
v_gene: TRBV5-4
j_gene: TRBJ2-1
abundance: .
CDR3nt: TGTGCCAGCAGCGAAGGACAGGGGGGATCGAATGAGCAGTTCTTC
CDR3aa: CASSEGQGGSNEQFF

d_gene: .
v_gene: TRBV27
j_gene: TRBJ1-2
abundance: .
CDR3nt: TGTGCCAGCAGAGCAGGTGTGACTATGGGCTACACCTTC
CDR3aa: CASRAGVTMGYTF

d_gene: TRBD1
v_gene: TRBV27
j_gene: TRBJ1-1
abundance: .
CDR3nt: TGTGCCAGCAGTCCACAACCGGGACAGGGAAACACTGAAGCTTTCTTT
CDR3aa: CASSPQPGQGNTEAFF

d_gene: TRBD2
v_gene: TRBV29-1
j_gene: TRBJ2-5
abundance: .
CDR3nt: TGCAGCGTTGGCCTAGCGGGGGGGAAGACCCAGTACTTC
CDR3aa: CSVGLAGGKTQYF

d_gene: TRBD2
v_gene: TRBV7-2
j_gene: TRBJ2-1
abundance: .
CDR3nt: TGTGCCAGCAGCCTCCAACCGCTCGCGGGGGGAAACAATGAGCAGTTCTTC
CDR3aa: CASSLQPLAGGNNEQFF

d_gene: .
v_gene: TRBV9
j_gene: TRBJ1-1
abundance: few
CDR3nt: TGTGCCAGCAGCGCGGGGGGTCCGGGGGGAGCTTTCTTT
CDR3aa: CASSAGGPGGAFF

d_gene: TRBD2
v_gene: TRBV4-1
j_gene: TRBJ2-1
abundance: .
CDR3nt: TGCGCCAGCAGCCACCCGACTAGCGGGAATGAGCAGTTCTTC
CDR3aa: CASSHPTSGNEQFF

d_gene: .
v_gene: TRBV28
j_gene: TRBJ1-1
abundance: .
CDR3nt: TGTGCCAGCAGTTTCCTTACCACACTGAACACTGAAGCTTTCTTT
CDR3aa: CASSFLTTLNTEAFF

d_gene: .
v_gene: TRBV5-1
j_gene: TRBJ1-1
abundance: .
CDR3nt: TGCGCCAGCAGCTTGGGGGAGAAGGCTGAAGCTTTCTTT
CDR3aa: CASSLGEKAEAFF

d_gene: .
v_gene: TRBV18
j_gene: TRBJ2-1
abundance: .
CDR3nt: TGTGCCAGCTCACCCCCGCTCGAGAATGAGCAGTTCTTC
CDR3aa: CASSPPLENEQFF

d_gene: TRBD2
v_gene: TRBV13
j_gene: TRBJ2-7
abundance: few
CDR3nt: TGTGCCAGCAGCCACCGGGCGGGGGCCTACGAGCAGTACTTC
CDR3aa: CASSHRAGAYEQYF

d_gene: TRBD1
v_gene: TRBV27
j_gene: TRBJ2-7
abundance: .
CDR3nt: TGTGCCAGCAGTTTCCTACAGGGGAGTGAGCAGTACTTC
CDR3aa: CASSFLQGSEQYF

d_gene: TRBD2
v_gene: TRBV4-3
j_gene: TRBJ2-1
abundance: .
CDR3nt: TGCGCCAGCAGCCTCCTGGGGACTAGCGATTACAATGAGCAGTTCTTC
CDR3aa: CASSLLGTSDYNEQFF

d_gene: TRBD2
v_gene: TRBV11-2
j_gene: TRBJ2-3
abundance: .
CDR3nt: TGTGCCAGCAGCTCCTGGACTAGCGTGGTTATCACAGATACGCAGTATTTT
CDR3aa: CASSSWTSVVITDTQYF

d_gene: .
v_gene: TRBV4-3
j_gene: TRBJ2-1
abundance: .
CDR3nt: TGCGCCAGCAGCCAAGATACGGGTGGCTCCTACAATGAGCAGTTCTTC
CDR3aa: CASSQDTGGSYNEQFF

d_gene: TRBD1
v_gene: TRBV13
j_gene: TRBJ1-1
abundance: .
CDR3nt: TGTGCCAGCAGCGCCGGACAGGGGGATGGGAGGGGCACTGAAGCTTTCTTT
CDR3aa: CASSAGQGDGRGTEAFF

d_gene: TRBD1
v_gene: TRBV28
j_gene: TRBJ2-5
abundance: few
CDR3nt: TGTGCCAGCAGCTACCACAGGGGTTTGGAGACCCAGTACTTC
CDR3aa: CASSYHRGLETQYF

d_gene: .
v_gene: TRBV6-1
j_gene: TRBJ2-7
abundance: few
CDR3nt: TGTGCCAGCAGTACAGGGTATGAAGGCGAGCAGTACTTC
CDR3aa: CASSTGYEGEQYF

d_gene: TRBD1
v_gene: TRBV4-3
j_gene: TRBJ2-7
abundance: .
CDR3nt: TGCGCCAGCAGCCCCGACAGGGAAGGCGAGCAGTACTTC
CDR3aa: CASSPDREGEQYF

d_gene: .
v_gene: TRBV7-9
j_gene: TRBJ2-1
abundance: .
CDR3nt: TGTGCCAGCAGCCCACTCGGGGAGGAGCAGTTCTTC
CDR3aa: CASSPLGEEQFF

d_gene: TRBD2
v_gene: TRBV7-2
j_gene: TRBJ2-7
abundance: .
CDR3nt: TGTGCCAGCAGCTGGACTAGCGAGTACGAGCAGTACTTC
CDR3aa: CASSWTSEYEQYF

d_gene: TRBD1
v_gene: TRBV11-2
j_gene: TRBJ1-4
abundance: few
CDR3nt: TGTGCCAGCAGCTCTGGGACAGCTAATGAAAAACTGTTTTTT
CDR3aa: CASSSGTANEKLFF

d_gene: .
v_gene: TRBV28
j_gene: TRBJ2-1
abundance: .
CDR3nt: TGTGCCAGCAGTTTAACCAGACTAGACGATGAGCAGTTCTTC
CDR3aa: CASSLTRLDDEQFF

d_gene: TRBD1
v_gene: TRBV5-1
j_gene: TRBJ2-1
abundance: .
CDR3nt: TGCGCCAGCCAAAGAGGGGGACAGGGTATCAATGAGCAGTTCTTC
CDR3aa: CASQRGGQGINEQFF

d_gene: .
v_gene: TRBV7-2
j_gene: TRBJ2-5
abundance: .
CDR3nt: TGTGCCAGCAGCCTTACCGTAGACCAAGAGACCCAGTACTTC
CDR3aa: CASSLTVDQETQYF

d_gene: TRBD1
v_gene: TRBV5-1
j_gene: TRBJ1-5
abundance: .
CDR3nt: TGCGCCAGCAGCTTAGGGACAGCGGAGGGGATACAGCCCCAGCATTTT
CDR3aa: CASSLGTAEGIQPQHF

d_gene: .
v_gene: TRBV7-2
j_gene: TRBJ2-1
abundance: few
CDR3nt: TGTGCCAGCAGCCCTAGTGGGCTAGCGAACAATGAGCAGTTCTTC
CDR3aa: CASSPSGLANNEQFF

d_gene: TRBD2
v_gene: TRBV19
j_gene: TRBJ2-5
abundance: .
CDR3nt: TGTGCCAGTAGTATACTAGCGGGGGGAGAGACCCAGTACTTC
CDR3aa: CASSILAGGETQYF

d_gene: .
v_gene: TRBV7-2
j_gene: TRBJ2-7
abundance: .
CDR3nt: TGTGCCAGCAGCTTAGCGGGGAGCAGCTACGAGCAGTACTTC
CDR3aa: CASSLAGSSYEQYF

d_gene: .
v_gene: TRBV30
j_gene: TRBJ2-5
abundance: few
CDR3nt: TGTGCCATTTGGGCGGGGCTCGGCGAGACCCAGTACTTC
CDR3aa: CAIWAGLGETQYF

d_gene: .
v_gene: TRBV7-8
j_gene: TRBJ2-5
abundance: few
CDR3nt: TGTGCCAGCAGCCCCTACGGGGAAGTTAGAGAGACCCAGTACTTC
CDR3aa: CASSPYGEVRETQYF

d_gene: TRBD1
v_gene: TRBV7-2
j_gene: TRBJ1-3
abundance: few
CDR3nt: TGTGCCAGCAGCGTCCCGGGACAGGGCGTCTCTGGAAACACCATATATTTT
CDR3aa: CASSVPGQGVSGNTIYF

d_gene: .
v_gene: TRBV15
j_gene: TRBJ1-4
abundance: .
CDR3nt: TGTGCCACCAGCAGAGACACAACTAATGAAAAACTGTTTTTT
CDR3aa: CATSRDTTNEKLFF

d_gene: .
v_gene: TRBV5-1
j_gene: TRBJ1-5
abundance: .
CDR3nt: TGCGCCAGCAGCTTGGGCCCAGTCTTTAGCAATCAGCCCCAGCATTTT
CDR3aa: CASSLGPVFSNQPQHF

d_gene: .
v_gene: TRBV11-2
j_gene: TRBJ2-6
abundance: few
CDR3nt: TGTGCCAGCAGCTTAGGTACGGGAGGGGCCAACGTCCTGACTTTC
CDR3aa: CASSLGTGGANVLTF

d_gene: .
v_gene: TRBV27
j_gene: TRBJ2-3
abundance: .
CDR3nt: TGTGCCAACACAAGATACACAGATACGCAGTATTTT
CDR3aa: CANTRYTDTQYF

d_gene: .
v_gene: TRBV4-3
j_gene: TRBJ1-2
abundance: .
CDR3nt: TGCGCCAGCAGCCAAGATCACAGGACTAACTATGGCTACACCTTC
CDR3aa: CASSQDHRTNYGYTF

d_gene: .
v_gene: TRBV25-1
j_gene: TRBJ1-3
abundance: .
CDR3nt: TGTGCCAGCAGTGAAGGGCTTTTGGGCTCTGGAAACACCATATATTTT
CDR3aa: CASSEGLLGSGNTIYF

d_gene: TRBD1
v_gene: TRBV5-1
j_gene: TRBJ2-4
abundance: .
CDR3nt: TGCGCCAGCAGCTTGTGGACAGGGTTTCAAAACATTCAGTACTTC
CDR3aa: CASSLWTGFQNIQYF

d_gene: .
v_gene: TRBV7-9
j_gene: TRBJ1-1
abundance: .
CDR3nt: TGTGCCAGTATATATCCGGACACTGAAGCTTTCTTT
CDR3aa: CASIYPDTEAFF

d_gene: .
v_gene: TRBV5-1
j_gene: TRBJ1-6
abundance: .
CDR3nt: TGCGCCAGCAGCTTGGGGGGACACAACAATTCACCCCTCCACTTT
CDR3aa: CASSLGGHNNSPLHF

d_gene: TRBD2
v_gene: TRBV9
j_gene: TRBJ2-2
abundance: .
CDR3nt: TGTGCCAGCAGCCCCGCTAGCGGGACAATCGCCGGGGAGCTGTTTTTT
CDR3aa: CASSPASGTIAGELFF

d_gene: TRBD2
v_gene: TRBV27
j_gene: TRBJ2-7
abundance: .
CDR3nt: TGTGCCAGCAGTCTCTCCGGGGGGACTAGCGGATACGAGCAGTACTTC
CDR3aa: CASSLSGGTSGYEQYF

d_gene: .
v_gene: TRBV9
j_gene: TRBJ2-2
abundance: .
CDR3nt: TGTGCCAGCAGCACCCACCCGGGACTTCTCATTGCCGGGGAGCTGTTTTTT
CDR3aa: CASSTHPGLLIAGELFF

d_gene: TRBD1
v_gene: TRBV6-5
j_gene: TRBJ2-3
abundance: .
CDR3nt: TGTGCCAGCAGAGGACAGGGAACCGGGACTCTTTTT
CDR3aa: CASRGQGTGTLF

d_gene: .
v_gene: TRBV4-1
j_gene: TRBJ1-5
abundance: .
CDR3nt: TGCGCCAGCAGCCAAGTAGACCAGGAGGGGAACCAGCCCCAGCATTTT
CDR3aa: CASSQVDQEGNQPQHF

d_gene: TRBD1
v_gene: TRBV2
j_gene: TRBJ1-6
abundance: once
CDR3nt: TGTGCCAGCATTGAAGACAGGGCGAATTTACCCCTCCACTTT
CDR3aa: CASIEDRANLPLHF

d_gene: TRBD2
v_gene: TRBV28
j_gene: TRBJ2-5
abundance: few
CDR3nt: TGTGCCAGCAGTTCACTAGCGGGGGGCCAAGAGACCCAGTACTTC
CDR3aa: CASSSLAGGQETQYF

d_gene: .
v_gene: TRBV27
j_gene: TRBJ2-5
abundance: few
CDR3nt: TGTGCCAGGAGGTTCGCAGAGACCCAGTACTTC
CDR3aa: CARRFAETQYF

d_gene: .
v_gene: TRBV7-6
j_gene: TRBJ1-5
abundance: once
CDR3nt: TGTGCCAGCAGCTCAGGACAGTTTAATCAGCCCCAGCATTTT
CDR3aa: CASSSGQFNQPQHF

d_gene: TRBD1
v_gene: TRBV7-6
j_gene: TRBJ2-7
abundance: .
CDR3nt: TGTGCCAGCAGCTTAGGACAGGGGCGTCCCTACGAGCAGTACTTC
CDR3aa: CASSLGQGRPYEQYF

d_gene: TRBD1
v_gene: TRBV7-6
j_gene: TRBJ1-5
abundance: .
CDR3nt: TGTGCCAGCAGCACTAACGACAGGGATACTCAGCCCCAGCATTTT
CDR3aa: CASSTNDRDTQPQHF

d_gene: .
v_gene: TRBV7-9
j_gene: TRBJ2-2
abundance: .
CDR3nt: TGTGCCAGCAGCTTAGTCGGAGGGTTCGGCGGGACCGGGGAGCTGTTTTTT
CDR3aa: CASSLVGGFGGTGELFF

d_gene: .
v_gene: TRBV6-6
j_gene: TRBJ2-3
abundance: few
CDR3nt: TGTGCCAGCAGTTACTGGAGGGGTATCCGCACAGATACGCAGTATTTT
CDR3aa: CASSYWRGIRTDTQYF

d_gene: TRBD1
v_gene: TRBV28
j_gene: TRBJ2-5
abundance: .
CDR3nt: TGTGCCAGCAGTTTCAGGGACAGGGGGAGAGAGACCCAGTACTTC
CDR3aa: CASSFRDRGRETQYF

d_gene: .
v_gene: TRBV12-2
j_gene: TRBJ1-6
abundance: .
CDR3nt: TGTGCAAGTCGCTTAGGGGCACGGTTTTCACCCCTCCACTTT
CDR3aa: CASRLGARFSPLHF

d_gene: .
v_gene: TRBV7-8
j_gene: TRBJ1-5
abundance: .
CDR3nt: TGTGCCAGCAGCCCCCCAGGCAATCAGCCCCAGCATTTT
CDR3aa: CASSPPGNQPQHF